A selection of T cell receptor beta chains follows, all from one sample in a study of CD8 T cells in Susac syndrome. TCRdb fed the immunoSEQ multiplex PCR reads into MiXCR, producing one record per CDR3 protein. This sample has about 200,000 distinct CDR3 sequences, with approximately 90% found just once. Sequences were obtained from CD8+ T cells from PBMCs. Every receptor here comes from a human donor with multiple sclerosis. Each CDR3 is given with its conserved first and last residue. The order of the fields is CDR3 length, V gene, J gene, D gene, clone size, CDR3 protein, CDR3 DNA. A D gene is named only where the DNA matches it firmly. Expanded clones are given a class, and other clones once, few, many or no size at all.

>12|TRBV21-1|TRBJ2-5|NA|NA
CASSRDQETQYF
TGTGCCAGCAGCCGGGACCAAGAGACCCAGTACTTC
>15|TRBV19|TRBJ1-5|NA|NA
CASTFLDQGNQPQHF
TGTGCCAGTACCTTTCTCGATCAGGGCAATCAGCCCCAGCATTTT
>16|TRBV7-9|TRBJ1-2|NA|NA
CASSLDGGGRLYGYTF
TGTGCCAGCAGCTTAGACGGCGGAGGGAGGCTCTATGGCTACACCTTC
>13|TRBV2|TRBJ1-2|NA|NA
CASDAAGVGDYTF
TGTGCCAGCGATGCGGCAGGGGTTGGTGACTACACCTTC
>14|TRBV18|TRBJ2-7|NA|NA
CASSPGGIGYEQYF
TGTGCCAGCTCACCAGGGGGAATTGGCTACGAGCAGTACTTC
>14|TRBV9|TRBJ1-5|NA|NA
CASSRGHSNQPQHF
TGTGCCAGTAGTCGCGGGCATAGCAATCAGCCCCAGCATTTT
>13|TRBV27|TRBJ2-3|NA|once
CASSFQLGATQYF
TGTGCCAGCAGTTTTCAGCTGGGGGCTACGCAGTATTTT
>15|TRBV7-8|TRBJ2-7|TRBD2|NA
CASSLVGLAGDEQYF
TGTGCCAGCAGCTTAGTTGGGCTAGCGGGAGACGAGCAGTACTTC
>15|TRBV15|TRBJ2-7|NA|NA
CATSRDRGRFYEQYF
TGTGCCACCAGCAGAGACAGGGGTAGGTTCTACGAGCAGTACTTC
>14|TRBV12-3/TRBV12-4|TRBJ1-1|TRBD1|NA
CASRQTGGHTEAFF
TGTGCCAGCAGACAGACAGGGGGACACACTGAAGCTTTCTTT
>12|TRBV30|TRBJ2-7|NA|NA
CAYGQSSYEQYF
TGTGCCTACGGACAGAGCTCCTACGAGCAGTACTTC
>16|TRBV11-2|TRBJ2-1|NA|NA
CASRLSRASSRNEQFF
TGTGCCAGCAGGCTCTCACGGGCGTCGTCCCGCAATGAGCAGTTCTTC
>13|TRBV20-1|TRBJ1-1|NA|few
CSARVGGNTEAFF
TGCAGTGCTAGAGTTGGCGGGAACACTGAAGCTTTCTTT
>12|TRBV6-1|TRBJ2-7|NA|NA
CASSDPSYEQYF
TGTGCCAGCTCGGACCCGTCCTACGAGCAGTACTTC
>15|TRBV6-6|TRBJ1-1|NA|NA
CASGHGVPGGTEAFF
TGTGCCAGCGGCCATGGGGTTCCGGGTGGCACTGAAGCTTTCTTT
>15|TRBV5-1|TRBJ2-3|TRBD1|NA
CASSLWDRITDTQYF
TGCGCCAGCAGCTTGTGGGACAGGATCACAGATACGCAGTATTTT
>15|TRBV19|TRBJ1-2|NA|NA
CASSTTGNTNYGYTF
TGTGCCAGTAGTACTACCGGGAACACAAACTATGGCTACACCTTC
>15|TRBV30|TRBJ2-3|TRBD2|NA
CAWSERESPTDTQYF
TGTGCCTGGAGTGAGCGGGAGTCGCCCACAGATACGCAGTATTTT
>17|TRBV4-1|TRBJ2-7|TRBD1|NA
CASSQLATGDTAYEQYF
TGCGCCAGCAGCCAACTCGCGACAGGGGACACAGCCTACGAGCAGTACTTC
>16|TRBV7-9|TRBJ2-2|TRBD2|NA
CASSSTLAEGAGELFF
TGTGCCAGCAGCTCCACCCTAGCGGAGGGCGCCGGGGAGCTGTTTTTT
>20|TRBV9|TRBJ2-2|TRBD2|NA
CASSVGAPLAGGPNTGELFF
TGTGCCAGCAGCGTAGGGGCCCCCCTAGCGGGGGGGCCGAACACCGGGGAGCTGTTTTTT
>15|TRBV9|TRBJ2-2|NA|NA
CASSVSGQYTGELFF
TGTGCCAGCAGCGTAAGCGGGCAGTACACCGGGGAGCTGTTTTTT
>16|TRBV7-2|TRBJ2-1|TRBD2|NA
CASSFPTGLASNEQFF
TGTGCCAGCAGCTTCCCCACGGGACTAGCTTCGAATGAGCAGTTCTTC
>14|TRBV29-1|TRBJ1-4|NA|NA
CSVNGGERDEKLFF
TGCAGCGTTAATGGGGGGGAACGGGATGAAAAACTGTTTTTT
>13|TRBV7-6|TRBJ2-3|NA|NA
CASSLEIGDTQYF
TGTGCCAGCAGCTTAGAAATCGGGGATACGCAGTATTTT
>16|TRBV7-9|TRBJ2-1|TRBD2|once
CASSLSGLAGRQEQFF
TGTGCCAGCAGCTTGTCCGGACTAGCGGGTAGACAAGAGCAGTTCTTC
>15|TRBV7-3|TRBJ2-5|NA|few
CASSYHGGRAETQYF
TGTGCCAGCAGCTACCACGGGGGGCGCGCAGAGACCCAGTACTTC
>15|TRBV10-2|TRBJ2-3|TRBD2|NA
CASSEGTRPTDTQYF
TGCGCCAGCAGTGAGGGGACTAGGCCCACAGATACGCAGTATTTT
>12|TRBV9|TRBJ1-1|NA|NA
CASSVEGPEAFF
TGTGCCAGCAGCGTAGAAGGGCCGGAAGCTTTCTTT
>15|TRBV9|TRBJ1-3|TRBD1|NA
CASSVWGTVGNTIYF
TGTGCCAGCAGCGTATGGGGGACAGTTGGAAACACCATATATTTT
>12|TRBV30|TRBJ1-2|NA|NA
CAWSAGSGVYTF
TGTGCCTGGAGTGCGGGGTCAGGGGTTTACACTTTC
>13|TRBV3-1|TRBJ2-1|NA|NA
CASSQDATNEQFF
TGTGCCAGCAGCCAAGATGCCACCAATGAGCAGTTCTTC
>13|TRBV9|TRBJ2-7|TRBD1|few
CASSAGTGYEQYF
TGTGCCAGCAGCGCCGGGACAGGCTACGAGCAGTACTTC
>13|TRBV12-3/TRBV12-4|TRBJ2-3|NA|NA
CASGQAVADTQYF
TGTGCCAGCGGGCAGGCAGTCGCAGATACGCAGTATTTT
>14|TRBV20-1|TRBJ1-5|NA|NA
CSAPKGGPAAPQHF
TGCAGTGCCCCCAAAGGGGGGCCGGCGGCGCCCCAGCATTTT
>13|TRBV2|TRBJ2-5|NA|NA
CASPGGGEETQYF
TGTGCCAGCCCAGGGGGGGGTGAAGAGACCCAGTACTTC
>18|TRBV5-1|TRBJ2-3|TRBD2|NA
CASGRTSGIVRGPDTQYF
TGCGCCAGCGGAAGGACTAGCGGGATCGTACGGGGCCCAGATACGCAGTATTTT
>11|TRBV4-2|TRBJ1-1|NA|NA
CASSQDVKAFF
TGTGCCAGCAGCCAAGATGTCAAAGCTTTCTTT
>12|TRBV20-1|TRBJ2-3|NA|once
CTAKGSTDTQYF
TGCACCGCGAAGGGTAGCACAGATACGCAGTATTTT
>14|TRBV3-1|TRBJ2-1|TRBD1|once
CASSQAPGGGEQFF
TGTGCCAGCAGCCAAGCCCCAGGGGGCGGGGAGCAGTTCTTC
>12|TRBV5-6|TRBJ1-2|NA|NA
CASSLVQYGYTF
TGTGCCAGCAGCTTGGTACAGTATGGCTACACCTTC
>15|TRBV6-2/TRBV6-3|TRBJ1-2|TRBD1|NA
CASSWTGKQNYGYTF
TGTGCCAGCAGTTGGACAGGGAAGCAGAACTATGGCTACACCTTC
>16|TRBV27|TRBJ1-1|TRBD1|NA
CASSLSWTGGNTEAFF
TGTGCCAGCAGTTTATCCTGGACAGGAGGAAACACTGAAGCTTTCTTT
>13|TRBV25-1|TRBJ2-7|NA|few
CASSEGLGYEQYF
TGTGCCAGCAGCGAGGGTCTAGGCTACGAGCAGTACTTC
>11|TRBV19|TRBJ2-1|NA|NA
CASILGDEQFF
TGTGCCAGTATCCTCGGCGATGAGCAGTTCTTC
>13|TRBV18|TRBJ2-5|NA|NA
CASSPGGQETQYF
TGTGCCAGCTCACCAGGAGGGCAAGAGACCCAGTACTTC
>15|TRBV24-1|TRBJ1-5|NA|NA
CATSDGGGWGQPQHF
TGTGCCACCAGTGATGGAGGGGGATGGGGCCAGCCCCAGCATTTT
>17|TRBV3-1|TRBJ1-6|NA|NA
CASSQGRKLGLNSPLHF
TGTGCCAGCAGCCAAGGGCGAAAACTGGGGTTGAATTCACCCCTCCACTTT
>19|TRBV12-2|TRBJ2-6|NA|NA
CASRFHSQGRCSGANVLTF
TGTGCAAGTCGCTTTCACTCTCAGGGACGCTGCTCTGGGGCCAACGTCCTGACTTTC
>12|TRBV5-4|TRBJ2-2|NA|NA
CASRENTGELFF
TGTGCCAGCAGGGAGAACACCGGGGAGCTGTTTTTT
>13|TRBV7-9|TRBJ1-2|NA|NA
CASSSLGDDGYTF
TGTGCCAGCAGCTCCCTTGGTGATGATGGCTACACCTTC
>10|TRBV19|TRBJ1-1|NA|NA
CASGEPGAFF
TGTGCCAGTGGGGAACCTGGGGCTTTCTTT
>13|TRBV29-1|TRBJ1-3|NA|NA
CSVEVEPGNTIYF
TGCAGCGTTGAAGTAGAACCTGGAAACACCATATATTTT